This TCR beta chain was retrieved from a study of blood T cell repertoires in COVID-19. Study-wide context: COVID-19 samples, acute and convalescent, were from the United States, Italy and Spain. Sources were T cells, B-cell-depleted T cells, or PBMCs; the material itself was cDNA or gDNA.

In germline, CDR1 is KGHSH, CDR2 LQKENI. V was shortened by 0 bases and J by 6 bases, with 9 bases between the two germline ends. This CDR3 spans 15 amino acids. Source study methods: Reference gene primer amplification gave nucleated cell count estimates. Only in-frame clones appear in the TCRdb table, and some are missing; sequencing was by immunoSEQ multiplex PCR. V and J calls plus clone size are reproduced from that table; the DNA served to infer D and trimming. The data show about 29,000 clones, roughly 90% seen once. This clone came up once. The clonotype comes from a human donor in a cohort sampled during active COVID-19. The sample taken for sequencing was peripheral blood. The genes are TRBV18 and TRBJ1-6; possibly TRBD1 for D (5 bases). CDR3 nucleotide sequence: TGTGCCAGCTCACCACCGGGGGGGAGTAATTCACCCCTCCACTTT. Residues: CASSPPGGSNSPLHF. Full variable domain (outside the CDR3, taken from reference TRBV18 and TRBJ1-6): NAGVMQNPRHLVRRRGQEARLRCSPMKGHSHVYWYRQLPEEGLKFMVYLQKENIIDESGMPKERFSAEFPKEGPSILRIQQVVRGDSAAYFCASSPPGGSNSPLHFGNGTRLTVT.